This TCR beta chain was captured by sequencing in a study of T cell repertoires in cytomegalovirus infection. As for the study in general: HLA-C-restricted CMV epitopes, recently identified, and well-studied HLA-B-restricted ones were used by the study. Notes on the study in general: Adding up the frequency of public TCR beta families identified people who carried CMV plus the relevant HLA. CMV-specific HLA-C-restricted TCR beta clonotypes dominated the ex vivo response.

A remark on this clonotype: Its antigen is as yet unknown.

MiXCR was run by TCRdb on the reads, yielding one entry per CDR3 protein. Among more than 250,000 distinct CDR3 sequences listed, roughly 25% were seen once. This receptor was obtained from a human donor in good health (CMV status not recorded). Some clones in this sample may be carry-over from other donors' samples. The sequenced sample was cultured PBMCs, obtained from culture after CMV antigen stimulation.

The CDR3 sequence is CASTRQHPEDEQYF. The CDR3 coding sequence is TGTGCCAGCACCCGGCAACATCCAGAAGACGAGCAGTACTTC. This chain connects TRBV28 to TRBJ2-7; D gene unclear. The CDR3 covers 14 residues. The V gene lost 7 bases and the J gene lost 5 bases, with 18 bases spanning the gap. Germline CDR1 MDHEN, CDR2 SYDVKM.